This TCR beta chain was recorded in a study of cytomegalovirus exposure and HLA in healthy donors. Study-level information: In a later analysis, the 120 or so validation repertoires were reported to have used the same platform as the 650 to 800 first-cohort repertoires. Notes on the study in general: Reportedly, diagnosis of cytomegalovirus status by the classifier showed high specificity and sensitivity. In the 120 validation repertoires, more than 85% of cluster scores exceeded 0, per a later analysis.

The CDR3 totals 13 residues. Per germline, CDR1 SGDLS and CDR2 YYNGEE. Trimming cost V 4 bases and J 12 bases, with 17 bases left between them. Clones were sequenced by immunoSEQ multiplex PCR, and TCRdb holds only the in-frame ones, with some missing. The repertoire consists of about 56,000 clones, with approximately 92% occurring once and the leading ten covering more than 14%. Regarding this clone: Its specificity is unknown.

This clonotype originated in a young woman in good health and CMV-seronegative. Sequenced material: PBMCs. This rearrangement joins TRBV9 to TRBJ2-1; D call uncertain. This chain's CDR3 is CASSTKPSSRQFF. CDR3 DNA sequence: TGTGCCAGCAGCACAAAACCAAGTAGCCGGCAGTTCTTC.